This TCR beta chain comes out of a study of early T cells in non-severe SARS-CoV-2 infection. About the research overall: Sequenced material consisted of bulk RNA (from unsorted whole blood), and chains were unpaired.

For this clonotype: No antigen is known for it.

General observations from the study: Matching against VDJdb likely underestimated virus-specific expansions, favoring anti-spike CD8.

The CDR3 length is 16 residues. After removal of 8 bases from V and 0 bases from J, the junction contained 15 bases not matched to a gene. CDR1 and CDR2 from the germline V gene are DFQATT and SNEGSKA (reference sequence). Individual cDNA molecules received unique molecular identifiers during library preparation. TCRdb re-called the 5' RACE reads with MiXCR, one entry per CDR3 protein. The sample holds under 85,000 distinct CDR3 sequences; about 11% are singletons and the top ten take almost 6.5%. The genes are TRBV20-1 and TRBJ2-5; TRBD1 matches 7 bases. The sequencing sample was made of whole blood. The sequence was collected from an adult who was a healthcare worker with PCR-confirmed SARS-CoV-2 infection or an uninfected control (not recorded which). The CDR3 region is CSLNPGQKFNQETQYF. The CDR3 DNA reads TGCAGTCTGAACCCGGGACAGAAATTCAACCAAGAGACCCAGTACTTC.